The 20 T cell receptor beta chains reported below all come from one sample, sequenced in a study of blood T cells in healthy people across ages. For the second PCR, which ran for about 7 to 12 cycles, a sample-barcoded 5' primer and a J-beta primer mix were used. TCRdb reprocessed the 5' RACE reads with MiXCR, giving one entry per CDR3 protein. Of 780,000 or so distinct CDR3 sequences in the sample, about 55% are singletons; the top ten hold 41%. The sequencing sample was made of blood. These receptor sequences come from a man at least 80 years old in good health.

This clonotype was seen a few times. The rearrangement uses TRBV20-1 and TRBJ2-7, with D perhaps matching TRBD2 (5 bases). With 6 bases removed from V and 6 bases from J, the gap between germline ends came to 15 bases. Germline V gene data show CDR1 as DFQATT and CDR2 as SNEGSKA (reference sequence). The length of the CDR3 is 12 residues. In nucleotides, the CDR3 is TGCAGTGCCTCCGGGAATCCTGCCGAGCAGTACTTC. Translation gives CSASGNPAEQYF.

This clonotype was observed a few times. The gene calls are TRBV20-1 and TRBJ2-7; 12 positions agree with TRBD2. V lost 6 bases and J lost 0; bases outside the gene matches: 9. Germline CDR1 reads DFQATT; CDR2 reads SNEGSKA (reference sequence). This CDR3 has 16 residues. CDR3 in amino acids: CSAQGLAGGPSYEQYF. CDR3 nucleotides: TGCAGTGCCCAAGGGCTAGCGGGAGGGCCCTCCTACGAGCAGTACTTC.

The chain uses TRBV11-3 and TRBJ2-1, with 8 bases fitting TRBD2. J lost 8 bases, V lost 3 bases, and 12 bases had no gene match. Germline CDR1 and CDR2: SGHNT and YENEEA. This CDR3 contains 16 residues. CDR3 residues: CASSFPGVAGLHEQFF. CDR3 nucleotides: TGTGCCAGCAGCTTTCCGGGGGTAGCGGGGCTGCATGAGCAGTTCTTC.

This clonotype was observed a few times. The rearrangement joins TRBV4-2 to TRBJ1-2, with unresolved D. The germline gives CDR1 LGHNA, CDR2 YNFKEQ. The CDR3 covers 13 residues. The germline V and J ends were trimmed by 0 bases and 8 bases, with 10 bases remaining between them. CDR3 residues: CASSQEGNQGYTF. Written as DNA, the CDR3 is TGTGCCAGCAGCCAAGAGGGAAACCAAGGCTACACCTTC.

This clonotype has more than one count but fewer than ten. The chain recombines TRBV3-1 with TRBJ2-1; the D call may be TRBD1 or TRBD2 (5 bases each). Between the trimmed V and J ends, which lost 2 bases and 0 bases, there was a span of 11 bases. The germline V gene encodes CDR1 LGHDT and CDR2 YNNKEL (reference sequence). This CDR3 is built from 16 residues. The DNA for the CDR3 is TGTGCCAGCAGCCAACACGGGACCAGCTCCTACAATGAGCAGTTCTTC. It translates to CASSQHGTSSYNEQFF.

V is TRBV10-1 and J is TRBJ2-3; D is possibly TRBD1 or TRBD2 (6 bases each). The CDR3 is made up of 13 amino acids. CDR1 is WNHNN, CDR2 SYGVQD, per germline (reference sequence). V lost 8 bases, J lost 14 bases, and 23 bases lay in between. The CDR3 spells CASQGTGDRYAYF. DNA for the CDR3: TGCGCCAGCCAGGGGACTGGAGACAGATACGCGTATTTT.

J is TRBJ2-2 and V is TRBV20-1; weak D call: TRBD2 (6 bases). The V end lost 4 bases, the J end lost 6 bases, and 15 bases lay between the germline ends. Germline V gene lookup returns CDR1 DFQATT and CDR2 SNEGSKA (reference sequence). This CDR3 has 14 amino acids. CDR3 in amino acids: CSATQGGVAGELFF. CDR3 coding DNA: TGCAGTGCTACCCAGGGCGGGGTGGCCGGGGAGCTGTTTTTT.

This clonotype was recorded at least ten times. The V gene is TRBV29-1, the J gene TRBJ2-3; D remains ambiguous. CDR3 length: 11 residues. The germline V and J ends were trimmed by 7 bases and 5 bases, with 10 bases remaining between them. The germline V gene has CDR1 SQVTM and CDR2 ANQGSEA. As DNA, the CDR3 is TGCAGCGGCCGACAAGGAGATACGCAGTATTTT. Protein product: CSGRQGDTQYF.

This clonotype was seen more than once but under ten times. The chain is built from TRBV7-2 and TRBJ1-4; D is perhaps TRBD1 (5 bases). V was clipped by 4 bases and J by 3 bases, with 12 bases between them. The CDR3 is 15 amino acids. CDR1 and CDR2 from the germline V gene are SGHTA and FQGNSA. The DNA of the CDR3 is TGTGCCAGCAGCTCAAGGGGCTTTGCTAATGAAAAACTGTTTTTT. This translates into CASSSRGFANEKLFF.

V gene TRBV6-1 combines with J gene TRBJ2-1, with 7 nucleotides matching TRBD1. This CDR3 comprises 15 residues. Losses at the gene ends were 8 bases for V and 5 bases for J; bases not matched to a gene: 12. Germline V gene lookup returns CDR1 MNHNS and CDR2 SASEGT. CDR3: CASVVQDRPNNEQFF. The CDR3 region has the DNA TGTGCCAGCGTGGTCCAGGACAGGCCCAACAATGAGCAGTTCTTC.

On this clonotype: Its ends do not fully match the called genes, so a read error is possible. The chain recombines TRBV6-6 with TRBJ1-5; perhaps TRBD1 as D (5 bases). The CDR3 length is 16 residues. The germline gives CDR1 MNHNY, CDR2 SVGAGI (reference sequence). CDR3 sequence reads: CASSGPGPNSNQLQHF. The CDR3 DNA reads TGTGCCAGCAGTGGTCCGGGACCCAATAGCAATCAGCTCCAGCATTTT.

V usage is TRBV7-7 and J usage is TRBJ2-5, with D possibly being TRBD1 or TRBD2 (5 bases each). The J call is doubtful: the DNA matches TRBJ2-7 better. This CDR3 has 13 residues. CDR1 and CDR2 (germline): SSHAT, FNYEAQ (reference sequence). The chain's CDR3 is CASSSSTGREQYF. In DNA, the CDR3 is TGTGCCAGCAGTTCCTCCACGGGGCGCGAGCAGTACTTC.

J is TRBJ2-1 and V is TRBV5-1; 8 bases agree with TRBD1. The V gene end was trimmed by 0 bases and the J gene end by 8 bases; junction bases not matched to a gene: 7. This CDR3 region has 15 residues. Germline-derived CDR1 and CDR2 are SGHRS and YFSETQ. The CDR3 region has the DNA TGCGCCAGCAGCTTGGGGCAGGGGGCTGTCTATGAGCAGTTCTTC. Amino acid sequence: CASSLGQGAVYEQFF. Supplemented by reference TRBV5-1 and TRBJ2-1, the full variable domain reads KAGVTQTPRYLIKTRGQQVTLSCSPISGHRSVSWYQQTPGQGLQFLFEYFSETQRNKGNFPGRFSGRQFSNSRSEMNVSTLELGDSALYLCASSLGQGAVYEQFFGPGTRLTVL.

The chain employs TRBV28 and TRBJ2-2; D gene unclear. CDR1 is MDHEN and CDR2 is SYDVKM in the germline V gene. The ends were cut back, 6 bases at V and 5 bases at J, with 13 bases in the middle. This CDR3 region has 14 residues. The CDR3 sequence: CASRKAVGTGELFF. CDR3 bases: TGTGCCAGCAGGAAGGCGGTGGGGACCGGGGAGCTGTTTTTT. The full variable domain, completed using reference TRBV28 and TRBJ2-2, is DVKVTQSSRYLVKRTGEKVFLECVQDMDHENMFWYRQDPGLGLRLIYFSYDVKMKEKGDIPEGYSVSREKKERFSLILESASTNQTSMYLCASRKAVGTGELFFGEGSRLTVL.

This clonotype has only a few counts. The chain is built from TRBV6-5 and TRBJ2-7; 10 bases match TRBD1. Trimming removed 0 bases from V and 6 bases from J; junction bases left unmatched: 5. Germline V gene lookup returns CDR1 MNHEY and CDR2 SVGAGI. This CDR3 comprises 15 residues. The CDR3 nucleotides read TGTGCCAGCAGTTACTCCGGGACAGGGGTTCCCGAGCAGTACTTC. Translation gives CASSYSGTGVPEQYF.

The chain employs TRBV10-3 and TRBJ2-2; possible D gene TRBD1, 6 bases. The V and J ends lost 7 bases and 2 bases respectively, with 11 bases between them. The length of the CDR3 is 14 residues. The germline CDR1 and CDR2 sequences are ENHRY and SYGVKD. CDR3 amino acids: CAITGTLNTGELFF. The CDR3 DNA is TGTGCCATCACCGGGACACTAAACACCGGGGAGCTGTTTTTT.

This clonotype was observed a handful of times. This chain links TRBV21-1 with TRBJ2-7; the table gives TRBD1 as D, unverified against the DNA. TRBV21-1 is shown as a pseudogene. The CDR3 totals 15 residues. This CDR3 is CASSKHDRASYEQYF. The CDR3 DNA reads TGTGCCAGCAGCAAACACGACAGGGCCTCCTACGAGCAGTACTTC.

This chain joins TRBV20-1 and TRBJ1-2; 7 bases map to TRBD1. The CDR3 is 11 amino acids. The J segment lost 9 bases and the V segment lost 5 bases, leaving 6 bases of the junction unmatched. The V gene's germline CDR1 is DFQATT and CDR2 SNEGSKA (reference sequence). CDR3 nucleotide sequence: TGCAGTGCTCTGACAGGGAAACGCTACACCTTC. It encodes CSALTGKRYTF.

This clonotype came up many times. V is TRBV25-1 and J is TRBJ2-7; TRBD1 agrees at 9 bases. CDR1 and CDR2 from the germline V gene are MGHDK and SYGVNS. V shed 5 bases and J 3 bases; nucleotides not matched to a gene: 2. This CDR3 region has 13 residues. The CDR3 DNA reads TGTGCCAGCAGTCCGGACAGGGGCTACGAGCAGTACTTC. Its protein is CASSPDRGYEQYF.

This clonotype was seen only a few times. The genes are TRBV7-9 and TRBJ1-2; a weak D match, TRBD1 (5 bases). This CDR3 comprises 15 residues. V dropped 1 base and J dropped 1 base, with 10 bases sitting between them. Germline values: CDR1 SEHNR, CDR2 FQNEAQ (reference sequence). CDR3 sequence reads: CASSLEGGHNYGYTF. CDR3 DNA sequence: TGTGCCAGCAGCTTAGAGGGCGGACATAACTATGGCTACACCTTC.